A selection of T cell receptor beta chains follows, all from one sample in a study of T-cell reconstitution after alpha-beta-depleted transplantation in children. MiXCR, applied by TCRdb to the PCR reads, yields one record per CDR3 protein. The sample has 540,000 or so distinct CDR3 sequences, about 23% seen once. Sequenced here: PBMCs, mostly from graft donor cells, sampled 360 days after TCRalphabeta/CD19-depleted stem cell transplant. The receptor source for this set is a boy younger than two who had a stem cell transplant for acute myeloid leukemia, so the T cells may come from the graft donor. Both conserved end residues are part of each CDR3. A D gene is named only where the DNA matches it firmly. Not every row has a clone size; where given, it reads once, few, many or a size class.

size: many; J: TRBJ2-3; V: TRBV20-1; D: TRBD1; CDR3: CSAQNRDRGTDTQYF; DNA: TGCAGTGCCCAAAACCGGGACAGGGGCACAGATACGCAGTATTTT
size: many; J: TRBJ2-3; V: TRBV12-3/TRBV12-4; D: TRBD2; CDR3: CASSLVAGGSDTQYF; DNA: TGTGCCAGCAGTTTAGTAGCGGGGGGTTCAGATACGCAGTATTTT
size: many; J: TRBJ2-1; V: TRBV20-1; D: -; CDR3: CSARGGTRDSYNEQFF; DNA: TGCAGTGCTAGGGGGGGGACGAGGGACAGCTACAATGAGCAGTTCTTC
size: many; J: TRBJ2-4; V: TRBV2; D: -; CDR3: CASSGGVILAKNIQYF; DNA: TGTGCCAGCAGTGGAGGCGTTATCTTAGCCAAAAACATTCAGTACTTC
size: many; J: TRBJ2-7; V: TRBV11-1; D: TRBD1; CDR3: CASSHPGQGSREQYF; DNA: TGTGCCAGCAGTCATCCGGGACAGGGTTCGCGGGAGCAGTACTTC
size: -; J: TRBJ1-1; V: TRBV20-1; D: -; CDR3: CSARDPVREISEAFF; DNA: TGCAGTGCTAGAGACCCCGTGAGGGAGATAAGTGAAGCTTTCTTT
size: -; J: TRBJ2-2; V: TRBV5-1; D: TRBD1; CDR3: CASSLYRTGNTGELFF; DNA: TGCGCCAGCAGCTTGTACAGGACAGGGAACACCGGGGAGCTGTTTTTT
size: -; J: TRBJ2-1; V: TRBV10-2; D: TRBD1; CDR3: CASSETQGARYNEQFF; DNA: TGCGCCAGCAGTGAAACACAGGGGGCGCGTTACAATGAGCAGTTCTTC
size: many; J: TRBJ2-1; V: TRBV12-3/TRBV12-4; D: TRBD1; CDR3: CASSLVLVGTGISYNEQFF; DNA: TGTGCCAGCAGTTTGGTCCTTGTCGGGACAGGGATCTCCTACAATGAGCAGTTCTTC
size: -; J: TRBJ2-3; V: TRBV4-3; D: -; CDR3: CASSQDTGAPLTDTQYF; DNA: TGCGCCAGCAGCCAAGATACGGGGGCTCCCCTCACAGATACGCAGTATTTT
size: -; J: TRBJ2-1; V: TRBV6-1; D: -; CDR3: CASSQQRDYEQFF; DNA: TGTGCCAGCAGTCAACAAAGAGACTATGAGCAGTTCTTC